Listed here is a single T cell receptor (beta chain). The data originate from a study of blood T cell repertoires in COVID-19. Study as a whole: Researchers got acute and convalescent COVID-19 samples from the United States, Italy and Spain. Nucleic acid was either cDNA or gDNA, and it came from T cells, B-cell-depleted T cells, or PBMCs.

The CDR3 is 18 residues long. The V gene end was trimmed by 1 base and the J gene end by 4 bases; junction bases not matched to a gene: 11. From germline, CDR1 is LGHDT and CDR2 YNNKEL (reference sequence). Using immunoSEQ multiplex PCR, the repertoire was profiled, and TCRdb retains in-frame clones only, with some absent. The data hold roughly 110,000 clones, with roughly 80% observed a single time. The chain combines TRBV3-1 (or the pseudogene TRBV3-2) with TRBJ2-5; 11 bases map to TRBD2. The source is a human donor in a cohort sampled during active COVID-19. The sequencing input was peripheral blood. CDR3 nucleotides: TGTGCCAGCAGCCAAGCGGGGTGGCTAGCGGGAGGTGGAGAGACCCAGTACTTC. Translation gives CASSQAGWLAGGGETQYF.